These 22 T cell receptor beta chains came from one sample sequenced in a study of spatial heterogeneity in lung cancer. Indicated time point: sample taken at primary tumor resection. The input material, whole RNA from tumor, nontumor lung or frozen PBMC, was sequenced unsorted. Via MiXCR, TCRdb re-called the 5' RACE reads, giving one row per CDR3 protein. The data hold 200 to 250 distinct CDR3 sequences, with around half observed a single time. The sample in question was PBMCs, obtained at surgery. Receptor source: a male donor with early-stage non-small cell lung cancer.

The table lists this clonotype with a few counts. Because this beta chain is a stray read in a library intended to capture alpha chains, its abundance should not be given much weight. The rearrangement uses TRBV5-1 and TRBJ2-7; the D call may be TRBD1 or TRBD2 (6 bases each). V gave up 4 bases and J gave up 2 bases, with 16 bases separating them. This CDR3 spans 15 amino acids. From germline, CDR1 is SGHRS and CDR2 YFSETQ. The CDR3 sequence: CASSAGQTGTYEQYF. CDR3 DNA: TGCGCCAGCAGCGCGGGACAAACTGGGACCTACGAGCAGTACTTC.

This clonotype was found once. This beta chain was picked up by a library intended for alpha chains and is off target, so its count carries little meaning. J is TRBJ2-5 and V is TRBV20-1; 7 bases fit TRBD1. Germline trimming cut 0 bases from V and 2 bases from J; bases unmatched to any gene: 6. The CDR3 loop spans 15 amino acids. The germline gives CDR1 DFQATT, CDR2 SNEGSKA (reference sequence). This CDR3 reads CSARDIGTEQETQYF. CDR3 nucleotides: TGCAGTGCTAGAGATATTGGGACAGAGCAAGAGACCCAGTACTTC.

The count of this clonotype is one. With the library built for alpha chains, this beta chain is off target and its frequency is not meaningful. The chain uses TRBV6-5 and TRBJ2-3, with 11 bases identical to TRBD2. The germline gives CDR1 MNHEY, CDR2 SVGAGI. Trimming removed 5 bases from V and 10 bases from J; junction bases left unmatched: 8. This CDR3 has 14 residues. This CDR3 is CASSPPTSGDAQYF. CDR3 coding DNA: TGTGCCAGCAGTCCCCCGACTAGCGGGGATGCGCAGTATTTT.

About this clonotype itself: This beta chain lies outside the target of a library built for alpha chains; its clone size means little. V usage is TRBV29-1 and J usage is TRBJ2-7; D is possibly TRBD1 (5 bases). The CDR3 loop spans 13 amino acids. Between the trimmed V and J ends, which lost 4 bases and 4 bases, there was a span of 14 bases. CDR1 is SQVTM and CDR2 is ANQGSEA in the germline V gene. In nucleotides, the CDR3 is TGCAGCGTTGTGGCAGGGTGGTGGTACGAGCAGTACTTC. Amino acids: CSVVAGWWYEQYF.

Worth noting for this clonotype: Within a library made for alpha chains, this beta chain is off target, and its count is uninformative. The V gene is TRBV9, the J gene TRBJ1-4; no definite D call. CDR1 SGDLS and CDR2 YYNGEE come from the germline V gene. This CDR3 contains 16 residues. The V end lost 4 bases, the J end lost 3 bases, and 16 bases lay between the germline ends. CDR3 sequence (DNA): TGTGCCAGCAGCCCACGGACCTCTTCGGCTAATGAAAAACTGTTTTTT. It specifies CASSPRTSSANEKLFF.

About this clonotype: With the library built for alpha chains, this beta chain is off target and its frequency is not meaningful. This sequence joins TRBV2 and TRBJ2-1, with 7 bases matching TRBD1. The trim removed 9 bases at V and 6 bases at J, leaving 5 bases unmatched. The CDR3 length is 12 residues. Germline-derived CDR1 and CDR2 are SNHLY and FYNNEI. This CDR3 reads CASQPGGNEQFF. CDR3 DNA: TGTGCCAGTCAGCCAGGGGGCAATGAGCAGTTCTTC.

This clonotype was seen only once. As an off-target read in a library built for alpha chains, this beta chain has a frequency of little significance. This chain uses TRBV5-4 with TRBJ2-2; D is perhaps TRBD1 (6 bases). The CDR3 runs to 17 residues. Germline V gene sequence: CDR1 SGHNT, CDR2 YYREEE (reference sequence). V lost 1 base and J 1 base, leaving 14 bases between the germline ends. The CDR3 is CASSLLQTGGNTGELFF. As DNA, the CDR3 is TGTGCCAGCAGCTTGCTACAGACAGGAGGGAACACCGGGGAGCTGTTTTTT.

In its sample, this clonotype was seen a few times. Since it is a stray read in a library aimed at alpha chains, this beta chain has a size that is not meaningful. The chain is built from TRBV7-9 and TRBJ2-1; tentative D call: TRBD2 (5 bases). V lost 6 bases, J lost 7 bases, and 16 bases lay in between. Germline lookup yields CDR1 SEHNR and CDR2 FQNEAQ (reference sequence). The CDR3 extends over 14 amino acids. Here the CDR3 DNA reads TGTGCCAGCAGTCCGGACTGGCAACTGAATGAGCAGTTCTTC. It codes for CASSPDWQLNEQFF. The full variable domain, with the rest looked up from reference TRBV7-9 and TRBJ2-1, is DTGVSQNPRHKITKRGQNVTFRCDPISEHNRLYWYRQTLGQGPEFLTYFQNEAQLEKSRLLSDRFSAERPKGSFSTLEIQRTEQGDSAMYLCASSPDWQLNEQFFGPGTRLTVL.

Notes on this clonotype: Being off target in a library aimed at alpha chains, this beta chain has a size of little meaning. This chain connects TRBV7-9 to TRBJ2-1; 7 positions agree with TRBD2. The CDR3 is 12 amino acids. CDR1 SEHNR and CDR2 FQNEAQ come from the germline V gene (reference sequence). V gave up 5 bases and J gave up 10 bases; unmatched junction bases: 5. CDR3 region: CASSRGRDEQFF. In DNA, the CDR3 is TGTGCCAGCAGCCGGGGGAGGGACGAGCAGTTCTTC.

Concerning this clonotype itself: Because this beta chain is a stray read in a library intended to capture alpha chains, its abundance should not be given much weight. The chain is built from TRBV10-3 and TRBJ2-2; D is possibly TRBD1 (6 bases). The CDR3 totals 16 residues. V was pared by 10 bases and J by 2 bases, with 20 bases between. Germline V gives CDR1 ENHRY, CDR2 SYGVKD. CDR3 in amino acids: CATLPLDRRNTGELFF. CDR3 nucleotides: TGTGCCACCTTGCCCCTTGACAGGAGAAACACCGGGGAGCTGTTTTTT.

Regarding this clonotype: This beta chain was picked up by a library intended for alpha chains and is off target, so its count carries little meaning. The V gene is TRBV5-1, the J gene TRBJ2-3; D is possibly TRBD2 (7 bases). CDR1 is SGHRS, CDR2 YFSETQ, per germline. This CDR3 spans 15 amino acids. Trimming cost V 2 bases and J 2 bases, with 12 bases left between them. In nucleotides, the CDR3 is TGCGCCAGCAGCTTAGGAGGGGGGGCCACAGATACGCAGTATTTT. Protein sequence: CASSLGGGATDTQYF.

This clonotype was observed a single time. This beta chain is an off-target read within a library intended for alpha chains, so its frequency means little. The gene calls are TRBV7-6 and TRBJ2-2; D is possibly TRBD2 (6 bases). The CDR3 extends over 16 amino acids. Germline V gives CDR1 SGHVS, CDR2 FNYEAQ. Trimming took 1 base from V and 5 from J, leaving 14 bases between them. This chain's CDR3 is CASSLGSQGGTGELFF. CDR3 in DNA: TGTGCCAGCAGCTTAGGTTCTCAGGGAGGAACCGGGGAGCTGTTTTTT.

Comments on this clonotype: This beta chain came through as a stray read in a library set up for alpha chains, and its size says little. The chain joins TRBV20-1 to TRBJ2-2, with 7 positions matching TRBD2. With 4 bases clipped from V and 4 bases from J, the junction kept 3 bases outside the gene matches. The CDR3 covers 13 residues. The germline V gene has CDR1 DFQATT and CDR2 SNEGSKA (reference sequence). The CDR3 here is CSAIREATGELFF. In nucleotides, the CDR3 is TGCAGTGCTATCCGGGAGGCCACCGGGGAGCTGTTTTTT.

Comment on this clonotype: This clone may be a read error of a much larger clone one base away. This beta chain came through as a stray read in a library set up for alpha chains, and its size says little. The rearrangement joins TRBV25-1 to TRBJ1-4; no reliable D call. Germline loops: CDR1 MGHDK, CDR2 SYGVNS. Trimming cost V 5 bases and J 1 base, with 11 bases left between them. The CDR3 is made up of 15 amino acids. The CDR3 DNA sequence: TGTGCCAGCAGTCCCATGGTGGTAACTAATGAAAAACTGTTTTTT. It encodes CASSPMVVTNEKLFF. The full variable domain, in which reference TRBV25-1 and TRBJ1-4 provide the parts outside the CDR3, is EADIYQTPRYLVIGTGKKITLECSQTMGHDKMYWYQQDPGMELHLIHYSYGVNSTEKGDLSSESTVSRIRTEHFPLTLESARPSHTSQYLCASSPMVVTNEKLFFGSGTQLSVL.

This clonotype is judged hyperexpanded. The size of this beta chain means little, since it is a stray read in a library made for alpha chains. V gene TRBV6-1 combines with J gene TRBJ2-7; D remains ambiguous. The CDR3 has 11 amino acids. CDR1 and CDR2 (germline): MNHNS, SASEGT. Trimming stripped 7 bases from V and 5 bases from J, with 9 bases between. The CDR3 DNA is TGTGCCAGCACTGGGCTGAACGAGCAGTACTTC. Its protein is CASTGLNEQYF.

Comments on this clonotype: This beta chain came through as a stray read in a library set up for alpha chains, and its size says little. This chain joins TRBV2 and TRBJ1-5; D unresolved. Germline V gene lookup returns CDR1 SNHLY and CDR2 FYNNEI. V gave up 5 bases and J gave up 5 bases, with 13 bases separating them. CDR3 size: 14 residues. CDR3 sequence: CASSLGRVYQPQHF. CDR3 DNA sequence: TGTGCCAGCAGTCTCGGTAGGGTCTATCAGCCCCAGCATTTT.

About this clonotype itself: This beta chain lies outside the target of a library built for alpha chains; its clone size means little. The chain links TRBV9 to TRBJ2-3; D uncertain. CDR3 size: 12 residues. Germline V gives CDR1 SGDLS, CDR2 YYNGEE. Trimming took off 2 bases at V and 6 bases at J, with 7 bases between the two ends. The CDR3 region is CASSVDADTQYF. The CDR3 DNA is TGTGCCAGCAGCGTCGACGCCGATACGCAGTATTTT.

This clonotype is deemed hyperexpanded. Because this beta chain is a stray read in a library intended to capture alpha chains, its abundance should not be given much weight. V and J are TRBV6-2 or TRBV6-3 and TRBJ2-1, with a possible D match to TRBD1 (5 bases). Germline V gene sequence: CDR1 MNHEY, CDR2 SVGEGT. The germline V and J ends were trimmed by 2 bases and 8 bases, with 10 bases remaining between them. CDR3 size: 13 residues. Here the CDR3 reads CASSYGAEYEQFF. DNA for the CDR3: TGTGCCAGCAGTTACGGGGCCGAGTATGAGCAGTTCTTC.

In regard to this clonotype: A library made for alpha chains picked up this beta chain off target, so its size means little. The rearrangement uses TRBV6-1 and TRBJ2-3; TRBD2 matches 8 bases. V lost 2 bases, J lost 3 bases, and 10 bases stayed unmatched. This CDR3 is 17 amino acids long. Per germline, CDR1 MNHNS and CDR2 SASEGT. CDR3 residues: CASSEREGSRGTDTQYF. The CDR3, as DNA: TGTGCCAGCAGTGAACGGGAGGGTTCTCGTGGAACAGATACGCAGTATTTT.

This clonotype ranks as large. As an off-target read in a library built for alpha chains, this beta chain has a frequency of little significance. The CDR3 here is CASSLEPGLGGGEQFF. For the CDR3, the DNA is TGCGCCAGCAGCTTGGAACCGGGACTAGGAGGCGGTGAGCAGTTCTTC. The chain uses TRBV5-1 and TRBJ2-1; 8 bases map to TRBD2. Per germline, CDR1 SGHRS and CDR2 YFSETQ. This CDR3 is 16 amino acids long. With V trimmed by 0 bases and J by 9 bases, 11 bases remained unmatched.

As regards this clonotype: As an off-target read in a library built for alpha chains, this beta chain has a frequency of little significance. This chain connects TRBV29-1 to TRBJ2-3, with D possibly matching TRBD1 (5 bases). Per the germline V gene, CDR1 is SQVTM and CDR2 is ANQGSEA. Trimming removed 7 bases from V and 1 base from J, with 18 bases in between. The CDR3 is 15 residues long. This chain's CDR3 is CSGTLEVWGTDTQYF. CDR3 DNA sequence: TGCAGCGGGACACTTGAGGTTTGGGGCACAGATACGCAGTATTTT.

On this clonotype: In a library made to pick up alpha chains, this beta chain is a stray read with a size that means little. The chain employs TRBV30 and TRBJ2-2; TRBD1 aligns across 9 bases. The germline gives CDR1 GTSNPN, CDR2 SVGIG (reference sequence). With 2 bases clipped from V and 7 bases from J, the junction kept 8 bases outside the gene matches. This CDR3 region has 15 residues. The chain's CDR3 is CAWSTGQGVIGELFF. The CDR3 region has the DNA TGTGCCTGGAGTACGGGACAGGGTGTAATCGGGGAGCTGTTTTTT.